One sample yielded the 3 T cell receptor beta chains listed below, sequenced in a study of shared clonotypes between healthy human individuals. The method was immunoSEQ multiplex PCR; TCRdb's version includes in-frame clones alone and lacks a portion of them. Among about 450,000 clones, 70% to 80% were seen once, and the ten largest hold around 13%. The sample consisted of PBMCs. These receptors were taken from a middle-aged woman in good health. Some clones in this sample may be carry-over from other donors' samples.

The genes are TRBV28 and TRBJ1-2; D not resolved. The V end lost 5 bases, the J end lost 3 bases, and 7 bases lay between the germline ends. Germline lookup yields CDR1 MDHEN and CDR2 SYDVKM. The CDR3 sequence is 12 residues long. The CDR3 nucleotides are TGTGCCAGCAGTAACAGACACTATGGCTACACCTTC. This translates into CASSNRHYGYTF.

The J gene is TRBJ1-4, the V gene TRBV28; 9 nucleotides line up with TRBD1. Germline lookup yields CDR1 MDHEN and CDR2 SYDVKM. V was clipped by 5 bases and J by 0 bases; unmatched bases: 7. The CDR3 loop spans 17 amino acids. CDR3 nucleotide sequence: TGTGCCAGCAGTATACCGGGACAGGGATCAACTAATGAAAAACTGTTTTTT. It yields the protein CASSIPGQGSTNEKLFF.

DNA of the CDR3: TGTGCCAGCAGGCGGGCCCCGAGGGACGAGCAGTACTTC. Translating gives CASRRAPRDEQYF. V gene TRBV2 combines with J gene TRBJ2-7; perhaps TRBD2 as D (5 bases). Germline V CDR1 and CDR2: SNHLY, FYNNEI. This CDR3 has 13 residues. V shed 6 bases and J shed 5 bases, with 14 bases lying between them.